This section outlines one T cell receptor (beta chain) sequence together with its context. Antigen unknown. TCRdb reprocessed the reads via MiXCR and lists one record per CDR3 protein. The repertoire has 350,000 to 400,000 distinct CDR3 sequences, roughly 34% of them found once; the top ten carry roughly 13%. This entry comes from a study of T cell repertoires in cytomegalovirus infection. Across the whole study: Both a matching HLA type and CMV infection were indicated by public TCR beta signatures.

The sample was cultured PBMCs, taken from culture after CMV antigen stimulation. This receptor was taken from a human donor in good health (CMV status not recorded). Some clones in this sample may be carry-over from other donors' samples.

The DNA for the CDR3 is TGCGCCAGCAGCCCCTCTAGCGGGAGGGTGAACACAGATACGCAGTATTTT. Amino acids: CASSPSSGRVNTDTQYF. This rearrangement joins TRBV4-1 to TRBJ2-3; TRBD2 matches 12 bases. CDR3 length: 17 amino acids. The V segment lost 4 bases and the J segment 2 bases; nucleotides outside the gene matches: 7. Germline-derived CDR1 and CDR2 are MGHRA and YSYEKL.